The clone carrying this T cell receptor (beta chain) has at least ten counts. No antigen is known for it. From RNA transcripts, TCR beta CDR3 regions were amplified. HTBI primers were used for first-round RT-PCR of the TCR CDR3. MiXCR, run by TCRdb on the multiplex PCR reads, gives a single entry per CDR3 protein. The sample lists about 350,000 distinct CDR3 sequences, about a sixth occurring once. Losses at the gene ends were 0 bases for V and 0 bases for J; bases not matched to a gene: 11. Germline CDR1 is SGHRS and CDR2 is YFSETQ. The CDR3 is made up of 18 amino acids. The data derive from a study of T cells in Graves' hyperthyroidism and ophthalmopathy. Regarding the study as a whole: Researchers report that a 13 V-J model separated ophthalmopathy from stable hyperthyroidism.

The TCR originated in a woman between 25 and 40 years old with Graves' hyperthyroidism that later progressed to Graves' ophthalmopathy. The sample taken for sequencing was blood. The chain has TRBV5-1 and TRBJ2-7; 8 nucleotides line up with TRBD1. This CDR3 reads CASSLAFPDRENSYEQYF. The CDR3 DNA reads TGCGCCAGCAGCTTGGCCTTTCCGGACAGGGAGAACTCCTACGAGCAGTACTTC.